This T cell receptor (beta chain) was captured in a study of T cells in Graves' hyperthyroidism and ophthalmopathy. This CDR3 contains 12 residues. Germline values: CDR1 KGHSH, CDR2 LQKENI. Trimming pared 6 bases from V and 1 base from J, leaving 6 bases between. TCR beta CDR3 region amplification was performed from RNA transcripts. When the TCR CDR3 underwent first-round RT-PCR, the HTBI primer set was used. TCRdb re-called the multiplex PCR reads with MiXCR, one entry per CDR3 protein. The sample gives about 350,000 distinct CDR3 sequences, roughly 13% of which show up once; 34% is in the top ten. In the case of this clonotype: A much larger clone sits a single nucleotide away, making a read error possible. Lacking the conserved final phenylalanine or tryptophan, this CDR3 likely reflects a read error.

The chain combines TRBV18 with TRBJ1-1; D gene unclear. This receptor was identified in a woman between 40 and 50 years old with Graves' ophthalmopathy. Sequenced material: blood. For the CDR3, the DNA is TGTGCCAGCTCCCCCACGAACACTGAAGCTTTCTCT. Translating gives CASSPTNTEAFS.